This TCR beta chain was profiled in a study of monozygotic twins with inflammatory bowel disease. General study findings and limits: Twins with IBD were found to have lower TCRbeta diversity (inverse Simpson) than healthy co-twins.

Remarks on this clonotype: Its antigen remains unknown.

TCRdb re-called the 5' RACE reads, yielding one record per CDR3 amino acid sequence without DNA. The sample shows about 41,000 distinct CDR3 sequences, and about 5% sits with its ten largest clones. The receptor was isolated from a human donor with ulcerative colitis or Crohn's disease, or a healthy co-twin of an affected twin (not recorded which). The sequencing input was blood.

This CDR3 reads CASRETGNTGELFF. J is TRBJ2-2 and V is TRBV6-4; checking the TCRdb D call of TRBD1 is not possible without DNA. CDR1 and CDR2 from the germline V gene are MRHNA and SNTAGT. This CDR3 is built from 14 residues.